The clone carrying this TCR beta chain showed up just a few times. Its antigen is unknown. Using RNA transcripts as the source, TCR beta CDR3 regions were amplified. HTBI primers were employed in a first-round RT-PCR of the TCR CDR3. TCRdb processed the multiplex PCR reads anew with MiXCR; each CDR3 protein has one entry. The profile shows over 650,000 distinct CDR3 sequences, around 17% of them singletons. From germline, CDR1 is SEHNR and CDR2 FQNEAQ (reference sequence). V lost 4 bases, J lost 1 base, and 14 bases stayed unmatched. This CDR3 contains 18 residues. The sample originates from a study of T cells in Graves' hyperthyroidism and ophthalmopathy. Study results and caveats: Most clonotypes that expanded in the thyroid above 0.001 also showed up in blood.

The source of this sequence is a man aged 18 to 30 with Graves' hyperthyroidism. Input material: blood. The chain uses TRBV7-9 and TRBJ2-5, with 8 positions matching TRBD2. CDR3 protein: CASSWGLGGGPAQETQYF. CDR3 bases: TGTGCCAGCAGCTGGGGACTAGGAGGGGGGCCCGCCCAAGAGACCCAGTACTTC.